The rows below give T cell receptor beta chains drawn from one sample of a study of T cell repertoires in cytomegalovirus infection. Their cognate antigens are unknown. TCRdb processed the reads anew with MiXCR; each CDR3 protein has one entry. The sample includes fewer than 1,000,000 distinct CDR3 sequences, around 32% of them seen just once. The source material was cultured CD8+ T cells from PBMCs, sampled from culture after CMV antigen stimulation. The receptor source for this set is a human donor in good health (CMV status not recorded). Some clones in this sample may be carry-over from other donors' samples. The CDR3 runs from the conserved cysteine through the conserved F or W. Each record gives: V gene, D gene, clone size, J gene, CDR3 DNA, CDR3 protein. A D gene is named only where the DNA matches it firmly. Expanded clones get a size class; other rows say once, few or many, or leave the size out.

TRBV12-3/TRBV12-4,TRBD1,NA,TRBJ1-5,TGTGCCAGCAGTCCTACAGGGGCCGGGGAGCCCCAGCATTTT,CASSPTGAGEPQHF
TRBV27,NA,NA,TRBJ2-2,TGTGCCAGCAGTAGCGACTACCCCCCAGGTACCGGGGAGCTGTTTTTT,CASSSDYPPGTGELFF
TRBV20-1,TRBD2,NA,TRBJ2-3,TGCAGTGCTAGAGATCGGGAAGCGGGGGGACTACTCACAGATACGCAGTATTTT,CSARDREAGGLLTDTQYF
TRBV24-1,NA,NA,TRBJ2-6,TGTGCCACCAGTGAGGCGTCTGGGGCCAACGTCCTGACTTTC,CATSEASGANVLTF
TRBV4-3,NA,few,TRBJ1-4,TGCGCCAGCAGCCCCAGATTCGGGGAGAAACTGTTTTTT,CASSPRFGEKLFF
TRBV7-8,NA,many,TRBJ2-1,TGTGCCAGCAGCTTAGTATGGGGAAGCTCCTACAATGAGCAGTTCTTC,CASSLVWGSSYNEQFF
TRBV7-8,NA,many,TRBJ1-1,TGTGCCAGCAGCTTAGGGCCCAGCGGGTTAGAAGCTTTCTTT,CASSLGPSGLEAFF
TRBV6-2/TRBV6-3,TRBD1,many,TRBJ2-1,TGTGCCAGCAGCCCCGGGACAGGACCCAATGAGCAGTTCTTC,CASSPGTGPNEQFF
TRBV19,NA,few,TRBJ2-3,TGTGCCAGTAATCTCGGGGGCTCTAGCACAGATACGCAGTATTTT,CASNLGGSSTDTQYF
TRBV5-4,TRBD1,few,TRBJ2-2,TGTGCCAGCAGCTCGGGACAGGGGATGGGGGCCGGGGAGCTGTTTTTT,CASSSGQGMGAGELFF
TRBV18,TRBD1,NA,TRBJ2-3,TGTGCCAGCTCACCACCGACATTGTTACAGGGGTGGGAGAGTACGCAGTATTTT,CASSPPTLLQGWESTQYF
TRBV6-8,NA,NA,TRBJ2-1,TGTGCCAGCAGGGAGGCGGTGAGACATGCTCTATACAATGAGCAGTTCTTC,CASREAVRHALYNEQFF
TRBV6-5,TRBD1,few,TRBJ2-3,TGTGCCAGCAGTCGGATTGGGACAGACCGCACAGATACGCAGTATTTT,CASSRIGTDRTDTQYF
TRBV7-2,NA,many,TRBJ2-7,TGTGCCAGCAGCCCGGCCGACCAAACCTACTACGAGCAGTACTTC,CASSPADQTYYEQYF